These T cell receptor beta chains were read from a single sample in a study of blood T cell repertoires in COVID-19. TCRdb's copy holds only in-frame clones and misses some; the assay was immunoSEQ multiplex PCR. The sample has some 180,000 clones; approximately 84% are singletons. The sample was peripheral blood. These receptors all stem from a man between 65 and 79 years old with active or convalescent COVID-19. CDR3s include the opening cysteine and the closing phenylalanine or tryptophan. The D gene is left open where the match is weak. Size values are once, few and many counts, or a class for expanded clones, and some rows have none.

j_call,clone_size,cdr3_length,d_call,v_call,cdr3_nt,cdr3_aa
TRBJ1-4,few,13,-,TRBV4-1,TGCGCCAGCAGCCCCAGGCTTTATGAAAAACTGTTTTTT,CASSPRLYEKLFF
TRBJ2-2,-,14,TRBD1,TRBV7-2,TGTGCCACCCCCGGGCCAGGGGGAATCGGGGAGCTGTTTTTT,CATPGPGGIGELFF
TRBJ2-7,few,18,TRBD1,TRBV4-3,TGCGCCAGCAGCCAAGATCGAATTGACAGGGGGTTCTCCTACGAGCAGTACTTC,CASSQDRIDRGFSYEQYF
TRBJ1-1,-,11,-,TRBV6-2/TRBV6-3,TGTGCCAGCAGTTACCAGGGAAGGGCTTTCTTT,CASSYQGRAFF
TRBJ1-5,-,15,-,TRBV6-2/TRBV6-3,TGTGCCAGCAGTTACCCTGGCAGGGTCCATCAGCCCCAGCATTTT,CASSYPGRVHQPQHF
TRBJ2-4,-,15,TRBD1,TRBV9,TGTGCCAGCAGCGTAGGGACAGGGATGGCAAACATTCAGTACTTC,CASSVGTGMANIQYF
TRBJ1-1,-,15,-,TRBV19,TGTGCCAGCCACCCTCAGGGGCCACGAAGCACTGAAGCTTTCTTT,CASHPQGPRSTEAFF
TRBJ2-6,-,16,-,TRBV29-1,TGCAGCGTTAGTGGCAGAAAAAGCTCTGGGGCCAACGTCCTGACTTTC,CSVSGRKSSGANVLTF
TRBJ2-1,-,16,TRBD2,TRBV5-1,TGCGCCAGCAGCGGGACTAGCGGGAGGGCGTACAATGAGCAGTTCTTC,CASSGTSGRAYNEQFF
TRBJ2-5,few,15,-,TRBV9,TGTGCCAGCAGCGTAGGACCGACAGGCCAAGAGACCCAGTACTTC,CASSVGPTGQETQYF
TRBJ2-1,-,16,TRBD2,TRBV2,TGTGCCAGCAGTCCCGCCTTGACTAGCGGGAAGGATGAGCAGTTCTTC,CASSPALTSGKDEQFF
TRBJ2-5,-,15,TRBD2,TRBV5-1,TGCGCCAGCAGCCTCGTAAGCGGGAGTGATGAGACCCAGTACTTC,CASSLVSGSDETQYF
TRBJ1-4,-,14,TRBD1,TRBV28,TGTGCCAGCAGAGCCCAACAGGGGGGTGAAAAACTGTTTTTT,CASRAQQGGEKLFF
TRBJ1-1,many,15,-,TRBV19,TGTGCCAGTAGTATTGTATTGGGAGCGGGCACTGAAGCTTTCTTT,CASSIVLGAGTEAFF
TRBJ2-1,-,17,TRBD2,TRBV11-2,TGTGCCAGCAGCTTAGGTGTAGCGGGAGCATCCTACAATGAGCAGTTCTTC,CASSLGVAGASYNEQFF
TRBJ1-2,-,14,TRBD1,TRBV4-1,TGCGCCAGCAGCCAGGCGACAGGGGGCTATGGCTACACCTTC,CASSQATGGYGYTF
TRBJ1-5,-,16,-,TRBV7-2,TGTGCCAGCAGCTCCGACATCTCCGGGGGCAATCAGCCCCAGCATTTT,CASSSDISGGNQPQHF
TRBJ2-3,-,13,-,TRBV27,TGTGCCAGCAGGGCAGGCGCCACAGATACGCAGTATTTT,CASRAGATDTQYF